This T cell receptor beta chain was identified in a study of blood T cells in healthy people across ages. Germline lookup yields CDR1 SGHVS and CDR2 FNYEAQ. Trimming removed 1 base from V and 0 bases from J; junction bases left unmatched: 9. The CDR3 length is 18 residues. This clonotype occurred a few times. Each individual donor underwent a draw of ten milliliters of peripheral blood. Isolated per sample were at least 7 million PBMCs. Primed by a sample-barcoded 5' primer and a J-beta primer mix, a second PCR proceeded for roughly 6 to 12 cycles. Tags on each cDNA molecule came from a template-switch adaptor with 12 random nucleotides. A minimum of 2.5 million CDR3-containing paired-end reads was obtained for each sample. TCRdb independently ran MiXCR on the 5' RACE reads; one entry per CDR3 protein. The sample has 850,000 to 950,000 distinct CDR3 sequences, 29% seen once.

The J gene is TRBJ2-1, the V gene TRBV7-6, with TRBD1 identical over 7 bases. Sequencing used blood. The receptor was isolated from a woman older than 75 in good health. In DNA form, the CDR3 reads TGTGCCAGCAGCTTAGTTGGGCCAGGGGACAGCTCCTACAATGAGCAGTTCTTC. Amino acid sequence: CASSLVGPGDSSYNEQFF.